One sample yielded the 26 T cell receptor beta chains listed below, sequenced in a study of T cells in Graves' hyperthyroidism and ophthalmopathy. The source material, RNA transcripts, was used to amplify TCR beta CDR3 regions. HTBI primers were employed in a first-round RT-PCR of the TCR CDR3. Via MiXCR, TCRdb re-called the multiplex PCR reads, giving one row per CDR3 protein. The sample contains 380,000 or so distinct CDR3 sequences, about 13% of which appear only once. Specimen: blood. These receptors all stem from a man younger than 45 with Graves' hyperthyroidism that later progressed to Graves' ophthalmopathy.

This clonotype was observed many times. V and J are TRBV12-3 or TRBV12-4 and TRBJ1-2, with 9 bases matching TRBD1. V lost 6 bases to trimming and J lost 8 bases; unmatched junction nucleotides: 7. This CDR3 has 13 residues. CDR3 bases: TGTGCCAGCAGAGAACAGGGGGCTCAAGGCTACACCTTC. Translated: CASREQGAQGYTF.

The chain's CDR3 is CASRPTTGSETQYF. The DNA for the CDR3 is TGTGCCAGCAGACCGACAACAGGCTCGGAGACCCAGTACTTC. The V call is TRBV5-4, the J call TRBJ2-5; D possibly corresponds to TRBD1 (5 bases). Germline V gene sequence: CDR1 SGHNT, CDR2 YYREEE (reference sequence). Between the trimmed V and J ends, which lost 5 bases and 5 bases, there was a span of 16 bases. The CDR3 has 14 amino acids.

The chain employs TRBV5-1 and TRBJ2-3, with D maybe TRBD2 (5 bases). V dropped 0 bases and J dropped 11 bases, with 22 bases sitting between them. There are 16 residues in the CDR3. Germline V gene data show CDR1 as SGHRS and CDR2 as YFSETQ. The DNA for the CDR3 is TGCGCCAGCAGCTTGGCGGGCCCACCGGGGTTTCTAGGGCAGTATTTT. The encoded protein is CASSLAGPPGFLGQYF.

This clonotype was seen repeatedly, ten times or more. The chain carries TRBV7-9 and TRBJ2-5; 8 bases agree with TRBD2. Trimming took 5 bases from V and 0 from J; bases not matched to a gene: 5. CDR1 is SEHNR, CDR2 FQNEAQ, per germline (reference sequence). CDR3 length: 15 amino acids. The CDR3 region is CASSLRRGDQETQYF. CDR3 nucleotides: TGTGCCAGCAGCCTTCGGCGGGGGGACCAAGAGACCCAGTACTTC.

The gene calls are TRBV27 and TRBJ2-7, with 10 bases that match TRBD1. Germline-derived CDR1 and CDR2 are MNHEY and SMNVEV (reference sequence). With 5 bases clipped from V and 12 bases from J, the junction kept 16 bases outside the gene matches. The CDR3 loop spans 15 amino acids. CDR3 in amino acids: CASSPGQGGSPSRYF. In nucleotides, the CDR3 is TGTGCCAGCAGTCCCGGACAGGGGGGGTCCCCTAGCAGGTACTTC.

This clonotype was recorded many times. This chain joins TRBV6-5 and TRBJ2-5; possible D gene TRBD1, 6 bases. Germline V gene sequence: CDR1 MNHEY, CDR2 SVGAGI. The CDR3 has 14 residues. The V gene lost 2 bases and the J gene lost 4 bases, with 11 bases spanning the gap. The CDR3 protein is CASSYLQGTETQYF. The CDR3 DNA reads TGTGCCAGCAGTTACCTCCAGGGGACAGAGACCCAGTACTTC.

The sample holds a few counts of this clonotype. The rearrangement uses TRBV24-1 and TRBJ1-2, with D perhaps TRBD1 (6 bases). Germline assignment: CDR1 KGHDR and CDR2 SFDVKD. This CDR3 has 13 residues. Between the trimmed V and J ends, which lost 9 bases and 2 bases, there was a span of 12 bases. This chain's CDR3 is CATGPQGNYGYTF. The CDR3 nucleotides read TGTGCCACCGGGCCCCAGGGGAACTATGGCTACACCTTC.

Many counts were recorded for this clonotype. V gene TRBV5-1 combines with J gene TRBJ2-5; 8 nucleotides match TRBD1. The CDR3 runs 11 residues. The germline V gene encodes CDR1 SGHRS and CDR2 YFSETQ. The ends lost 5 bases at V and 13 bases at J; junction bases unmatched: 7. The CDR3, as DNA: TGCGCCAGCAGTTCGGACAGGGATTTGTACTTC. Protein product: CASSSDRDLYF.

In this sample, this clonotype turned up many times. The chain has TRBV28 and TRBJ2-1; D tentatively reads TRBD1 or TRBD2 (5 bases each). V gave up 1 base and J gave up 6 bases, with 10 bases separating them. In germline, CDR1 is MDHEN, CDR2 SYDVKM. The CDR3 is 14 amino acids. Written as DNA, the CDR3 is TGTGCCAGCAGTTTATCCGGGACGGTCAATGAGCAGTTCTTC. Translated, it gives CASSLSGTVNEQFF.

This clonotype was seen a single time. CDR3 loop: CASSSGTGGRYGYTF. The CDR3 DNA follows: TGTGCCAGCAGTTCCGGGACAGGGGGAAGGTATGGCTACACCTTC. The chain links TRBV6-5 to TRBJ1-2, with 11 bases aligning to TRBD1. The CDR3 is made up of 15 amino acids. Germline V lookup: CDR1 MNHEY, CDR2 SVGAGI. V was pared by 4 bases and J by 5 bases, with 6 bases of the junction left unmatched.

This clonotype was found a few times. The CDR3 is CASSRRVSSYNSPLHF. The DNA for the CDR3 is TGTGCCAGCAGCCGCAGGGTTAGCTCCTATAATTCACCCCTCCACTTT. This chain uses TRBV5-8 with TRBJ1-6; D perhaps matches TRBD1 (5 bases). The CDR3 has 16 amino acids. Germline assignment: CDR1 SGHTS and CDR2 YDEGEE. V was clipped by 4 bases and J by 0 bases, with 11 bases between them.

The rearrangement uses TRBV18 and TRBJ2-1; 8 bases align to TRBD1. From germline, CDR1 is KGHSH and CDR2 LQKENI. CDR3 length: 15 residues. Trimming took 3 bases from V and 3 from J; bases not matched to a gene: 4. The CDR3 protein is CASSPSTGDYNEQFF. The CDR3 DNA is TGTGCCAGCTCACCGTCGACAGGGGACTACAATGAGCAGTTCTTC.

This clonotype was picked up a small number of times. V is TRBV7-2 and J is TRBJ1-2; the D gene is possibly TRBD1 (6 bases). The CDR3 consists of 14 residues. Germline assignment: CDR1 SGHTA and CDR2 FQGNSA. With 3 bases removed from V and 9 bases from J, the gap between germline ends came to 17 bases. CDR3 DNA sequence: TGTGCCAGCAGCTTTTTCCAGGGGATGGGAAGCTACACCTTC. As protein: CASSFFQGMGSYTF.

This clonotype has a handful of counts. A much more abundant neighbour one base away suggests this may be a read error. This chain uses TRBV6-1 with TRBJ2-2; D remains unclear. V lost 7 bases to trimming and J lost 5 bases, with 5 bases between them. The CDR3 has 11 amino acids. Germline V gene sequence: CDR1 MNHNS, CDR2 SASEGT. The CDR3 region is CASTLTGELFF. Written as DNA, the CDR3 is TGTGCCAGCACCCTTACCGGGGAGCTGTTTTTT.

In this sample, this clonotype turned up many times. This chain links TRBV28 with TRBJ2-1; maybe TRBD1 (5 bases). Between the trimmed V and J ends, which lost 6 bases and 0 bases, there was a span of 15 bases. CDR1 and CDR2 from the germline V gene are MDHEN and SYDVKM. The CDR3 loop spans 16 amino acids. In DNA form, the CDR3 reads TGTGCCAGCAGCGCCCGGACAACCCTCTCCTACAATGAGCAGTTCTTC. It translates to CASSARTTLSYNEQFF.

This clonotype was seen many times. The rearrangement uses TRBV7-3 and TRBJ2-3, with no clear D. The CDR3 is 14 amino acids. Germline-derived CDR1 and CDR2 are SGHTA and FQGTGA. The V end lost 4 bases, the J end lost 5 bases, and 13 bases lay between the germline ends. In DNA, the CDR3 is TGTGCCAGCAGCTCACCTATAACGGGAGATACGCAGTATTTT. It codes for CASSSPITGDTQYF. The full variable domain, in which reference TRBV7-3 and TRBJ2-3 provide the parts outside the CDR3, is GAGVSQTPSNKVTEKGKYVELRCDPISGHTALYWYRQSLGQGPEFLIYFQGTGAADDSGLPNDRFFAVRPEGSVSTLKIQRTERGDSAVYLCASSSPITGDTQYFGPGTRLTVL.

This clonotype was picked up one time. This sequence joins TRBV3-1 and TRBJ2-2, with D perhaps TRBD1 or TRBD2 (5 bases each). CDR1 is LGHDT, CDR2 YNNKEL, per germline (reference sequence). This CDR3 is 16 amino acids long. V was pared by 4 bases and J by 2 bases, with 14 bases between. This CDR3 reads CASSPQGTANTGELFF. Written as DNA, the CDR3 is TGTGCCAGCAGCCCCCAAGGGACGGCCAACACCGGGGAGCTGTTTTTT.

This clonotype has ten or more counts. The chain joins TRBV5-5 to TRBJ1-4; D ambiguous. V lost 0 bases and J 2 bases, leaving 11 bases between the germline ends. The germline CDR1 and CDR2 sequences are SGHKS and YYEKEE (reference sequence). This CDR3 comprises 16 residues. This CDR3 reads CASSLASGVTNEKLFF. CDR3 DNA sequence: TGTGCCAGCAGCTTGGCCAGCGGGGTTACTAATGAAAAACTGTTTTTT.

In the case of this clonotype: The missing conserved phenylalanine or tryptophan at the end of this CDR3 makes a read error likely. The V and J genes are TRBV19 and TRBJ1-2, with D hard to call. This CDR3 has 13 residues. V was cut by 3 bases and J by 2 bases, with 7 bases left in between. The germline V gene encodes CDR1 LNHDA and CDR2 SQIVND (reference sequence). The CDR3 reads CASSIGGNYGYTS. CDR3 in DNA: TGTGCCAGTAGTATCGGCGGCAACTATGGCTACACCTCC.

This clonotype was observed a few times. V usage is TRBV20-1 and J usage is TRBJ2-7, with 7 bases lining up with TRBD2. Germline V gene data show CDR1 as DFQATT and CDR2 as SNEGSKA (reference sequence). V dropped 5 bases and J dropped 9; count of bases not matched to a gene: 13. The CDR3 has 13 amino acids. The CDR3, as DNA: TGCAGTGCTGACCCGGGAGGACTAGGTGGGCAGTACTTC. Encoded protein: CSADPGGLGGQYF.

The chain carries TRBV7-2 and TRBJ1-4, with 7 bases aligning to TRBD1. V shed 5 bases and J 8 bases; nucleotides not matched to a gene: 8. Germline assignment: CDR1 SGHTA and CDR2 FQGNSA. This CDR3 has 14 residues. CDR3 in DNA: TGTGCCAGCAGCCAGACAGGGATCTACGAAAAACTGTTTTTT. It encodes CASSQTGIYEKLFF.

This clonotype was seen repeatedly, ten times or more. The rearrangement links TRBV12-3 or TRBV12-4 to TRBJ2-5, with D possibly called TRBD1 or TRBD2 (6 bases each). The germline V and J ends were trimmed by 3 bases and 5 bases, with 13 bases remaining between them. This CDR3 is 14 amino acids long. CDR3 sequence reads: CASSLRGELETQYF. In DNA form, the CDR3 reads TGTGCCAGCAGTTTGAGGGGGGAACTTGAGACCCAGTACTTC.

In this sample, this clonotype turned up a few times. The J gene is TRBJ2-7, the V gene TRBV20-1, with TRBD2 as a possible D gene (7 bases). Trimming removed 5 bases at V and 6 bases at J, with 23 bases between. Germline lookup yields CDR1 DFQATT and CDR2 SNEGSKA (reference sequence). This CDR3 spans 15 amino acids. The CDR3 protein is CSAPRGGGGWSEQYF. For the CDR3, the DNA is TGCAGTGCTCCTCGCGGGGGCGGGGGATGGAGCGAGCAGTACTTC.

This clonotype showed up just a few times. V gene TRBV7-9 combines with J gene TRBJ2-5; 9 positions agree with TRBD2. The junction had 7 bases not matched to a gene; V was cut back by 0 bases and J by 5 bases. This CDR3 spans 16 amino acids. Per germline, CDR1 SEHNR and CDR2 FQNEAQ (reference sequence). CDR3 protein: CASSLARGGAYETQYF. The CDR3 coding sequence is TGTGCCAGCAGCTTAGCGCGCGGGGGGGCCTACGAGACCCAGTACTTC.

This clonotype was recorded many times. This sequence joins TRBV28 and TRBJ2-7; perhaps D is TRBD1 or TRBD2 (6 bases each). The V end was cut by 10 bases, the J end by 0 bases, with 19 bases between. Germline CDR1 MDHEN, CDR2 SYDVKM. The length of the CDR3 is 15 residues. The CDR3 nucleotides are TGTGCCACGAAGCCTCCGGGGGCTAGCTCCTACGAGCAGTACTTC. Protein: CATKPPGASSYEQYF.

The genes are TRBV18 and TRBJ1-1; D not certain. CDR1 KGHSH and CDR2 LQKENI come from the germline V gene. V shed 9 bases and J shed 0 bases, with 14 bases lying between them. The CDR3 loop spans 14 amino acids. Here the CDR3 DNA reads TGTGCCAGTACCCGTGGGCTGATGAACACTGAAGCTTTCTTT. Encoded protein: CASTRGLMNTEAFF.